One sample yielded the 17 T cell receptor beta chains listed below, sequenced in a study of regulatory T cells in long-lasting Graves disease. In building TCR beta libraries, iRepertoire HTBI primers were used together with Arm-PCR of CDR3 regions. MiXCR, applied by TCRdb to the multiplex PCR reads, yields one record per CDR3 protein. The sample has approximately 270,000 distinct CDR3 sequences, more than 15% seen once. The time point is: newly diagnosed GD, antithyroid drugs for less than 3 months. The TCR library used RNA extracted from PBMCs. These data also formed part of another study, on T cells in Graves' hyperthyroidism and ophthalmopathy.

Sequencing was performed on peripheral blood mononuclear cells (PBMCs), taken at new diagnosis, from a patient treated with antithyroid drugs. Receptors were obtained from a woman aged 25 to 39 with Graves disease.

This clonotype was counted many times. The rearrangement links TRBV7-2 to TRBJ2-1, with 15 bases lining up with TRBD2. The CDR3 loop spans 19 amino acids. Per germline, CDR1 SGHTA and CDR2 FQGNSA. V trimming: 1 base; J trimming: 3 bases; junction bases outside the gene matches: 7. CDR3 nucleotide sequence: TGTGCCAGCAGCTTAGTAGGGACTAGCGGGGGGTCTATCTACAATGAGCAGTTCTTC. This translates into CASSLVGTSGGSIYNEQFF.

In its sample, this clonotype was seen many times. This CDR3 is CASSPGRYNEQFF. CDR3 coding DNA: TGTGCCAGCAGTCCGGGCCGGTACAATGAGCAGTTCTTC. The chain couples TRBV27 to TRBJ2-1, with D uncertain. This CDR3 is built from 13 residues. With 5 bases removed from V and 4 bases from J, the gap between germline ends came to 9 bases. Germline CDR1 is MNHEY and CDR2 is SMNVEV (reference sequence).

This clonotype has ten or more counts. V is TRBV3-1 and J is TRBJ2-7; D is unresolved. The CDR3 length is 16 residues. Germline lookup yields CDR1 LGHDT and CDR2 YNNKEL (reference sequence). Trimming took off 0 bases at V and 1 base at J, with 13 bases between the two ends. The CDR3 protein is CASSQEPSDGSYEQYF. The CDR3 DNA reads as TGTGCCAGCAGCCAAGAGCCCTCGGACGGTTCCTACGAGCAGTACTTC.

This clonotype was counted ten times or more. This rearrangement joins TRBV5-1 to TRBJ1-1, with D uncertain. Trimming stripped 4 bases from V and 4 bases from J, with 14 bases between. There are 14 residues in the CDR3. Germline assignment: CDR1 SGHRS and CDR2 YFSETQ. The CDR3 protein is CASSMYLKSTEAFF. CDR3 DNA sequence: TGCGCCAGCAGCATGTACCTCAAAAGCACTGAAGCTTTCTTT.

The table lists this clonotype with many counts. The chain combines TRBV12-5 with TRBJ1-4, with D possibly being TRBD1 (6 bases). The CDR3 covers 15 residues. The V gene lost 6 bases and the J gene lost 6 bases, with 17 bases spanning the gap. The germline V gene encodes CDR1 LGHNT and CDR2 FRNRAP. CDR3 sequence: CASGEKQGFDEKLFF. For the CDR3, the DNA is TGTGCTAGTGGGGAAAAACAGGGTTTTGATGAAAAACTGTTTTTT.

This clonotype was picked up many times. The rearrangement uses TRBV2 and TRBJ1-1; no definite D call. The CDR3 consists of 12 residues. Germline V gene sequence: CDR1 SNHLY, CDR2 FYNNEI. In DNA, the CDR3 is TGTGTCTCCTCGGAGGGGAACACTGAAGCTTTCTTT. Amino acid sequence: CVSSEGNTEAFF.

This clonotype occurred many times. CDR3 sequence (DNA): TGTGCTAGTGGGATCCCGGCCACCGGCTATGGCTACACCTTC. Amino acids: CASGIPATGYGYTF. The chain uses TRBV12-5 and TRBJ1-2, with D uncertain. The CDR3 covers 14 residues. Trimming removed 6 bases at V and 4 bases at J, with 15 bases between. CDR1 and CDR2 (germline): LGHNT, FRNRAP.

Comment on this clonotype: One base separates it from a far larger clone, so it is likely a read error. In nucleotides, the CDR3 is TGTGCCATCAGTCCGCCGGGACTCTGGAACACTGAAGCTTTCTTT. Its protein product is CAISPPGLWNTEAFF. The V gene is TRBV10-3, the J gene TRBJ1-1, with a weak D call TRBD1 (5 bases). Trimming cost V 5 bases and J 1 base, with 14 bases left between them. CDR1 is ENHRY, CDR2 SYGVKD, per germline. The CDR3 is made up of 15 amino acids.

This clonotype was seen ten or more times. The rearrangement links TRBV9 to TRBJ1-3, with TRBD1 identical over 11 bases. Germline V CDR1 and CDR2: SGDLS, YYNGEE. The CDR3 length is 17 residues. With V trimmed by 3 bases and J by 0 bases, 5 bases remained unmatched. CDR3 sequence: CASSAGQGAYSGNTIYF. CDR3 bases: TGTGCCAGCAGCGCAGGACAGGGGGCCTACTCTGGAAACACCATATATTTT.

This clonotype was seen ten or more times. The chain carries TRBV28 and TRBJ2-3; tentatively, D is TRBD1 or TRBD2 (5 bases each). The germline V and J ends were trimmed by 6 bases and 8 bases, with 27 bases remaining between them. Germline CDR1 and CDR2: MDHEN and SYDVKM. The CDR3 loop spans 17 amino acids. Here the CDR3 DNA reads TGTGCCAGCAGGGGGGACGTTGTTAGCTCCCTAGAAGGTACGCAGTATTTT. Encoded protein: CASRGDVVSSLEGTQYF.

This chain joins TRBV2 and TRBJ2-3; a weak D match, TRBD1 (6 bases). V was pared by 8 bases and J by 5 bases, with 8 bases between. The CDR3 has 11 residues. Looked up from germline, CDR1 is SNHLY and CDR2 is FYNNEI. CDR3 DNA: TGTGCCAGCCGCAGGGGAGATACGCAGTATTTT. Its translation: CASRRGDTQYF.

This chain links TRBV9 with TRBJ2-2, with TRBD2 matching over 7 bases. The CDR3 spans 15 residues. V shed 4 bases and J 1 base; nucleotides not matched to a gene: 4. Germline-derived CDR1 and CDR2 are SGDLS and YYNGEE. The CDR3 loop reads CASSPSGGNTGELFF. The DNA of the CDR3 is TGTGCCAGCAGCCCCTCGGGGGGGAACACCGGGGAGCTGTTTTTT.

This clonotype appeared many times. The chain joins TRBV5-1 to TRBJ1-1; TRBD1 is a possible D gene (5 bases). This CDR3 region has 13 residues. Germline loops: CDR1 SGHRS, CDR2 YFSETQ. Trimming took 4 bases from V and 7 from J, leaving 14 bases between them. This chain's CDR3 is CASSEGTPGEAFF. DNA for the CDR3: TGCGCCAGCAGCGAGGGGACCCCTGGTGAAGCTTTCTTT.

This clonotype was seen ten or more times. The chain is built from TRBV11-2 and TRBJ1-1, with D unresolved. Trimming pared 1 base from V and 0 bases from J, leaving 6 bases between. Germline CDR1 SGHAT, CDR2 FQNNGV. This CDR3 comprises 14 residues. The CDR3 loop is CASSLVEMNTEAFF. The CDR3 nucleotides read TGTGCCAGCAGCTTAGTGGAGATGAACACTGAAGCTTTCTTT.

This clonotype was detected many times. V usage is TRBV6-2 or TRBV6-3 and J usage is TRBJ1-1, with D perhaps TRBD1 (5 bases). The germline V gene has CDR1 MNHEY and CDR2 SVGEGT. V dropped 2 bases and J dropped 5 bases, with 15 bases sitting between them. The CDR3 runs to 15 residues. CDR3 DNA sequence: TGTGCCAGCAGTTACAAGAAGGGGTTCAGGACTGAAGCTTTCTTT. Translation gives CASSYKKGFRTEAFF.

In its sample, this clonotype was seen many times. The genes are TRBV5-1 and TRBJ1-1; tentatively, D is TRBD1 (6 bases). The CDR3 extends over 16 amino acids. CDR1 and CDR2 from the germline V gene are SGHRS and YFSETQ. V was cut by 1 base and J by 4 bases, with 17 bases left in between. The CDR3 reads CASSLQVDSLRTEAFF. The CDR3, as DNA: TGCGCCAGCAGCTTGCAAGTGGACAGCTTACGCACTGAAGCTTTCTTT.

The gene calls are TRBV3-1 and TRBJ2-1; D not certain. The CDR3 contains 13 residues. The germline V gene encodes CDR1 LGHDT and CDR2 YNNKEL (reference sequence). V lost 3 bases and J 7 bases, leaving 10 bases between the germline ends. CDR3 nucleotides: TGTGCCAGCAGCCATTTGACTCCGAATGAGCAGTTCTTC. Translation: CASSHLTPNEQFF.